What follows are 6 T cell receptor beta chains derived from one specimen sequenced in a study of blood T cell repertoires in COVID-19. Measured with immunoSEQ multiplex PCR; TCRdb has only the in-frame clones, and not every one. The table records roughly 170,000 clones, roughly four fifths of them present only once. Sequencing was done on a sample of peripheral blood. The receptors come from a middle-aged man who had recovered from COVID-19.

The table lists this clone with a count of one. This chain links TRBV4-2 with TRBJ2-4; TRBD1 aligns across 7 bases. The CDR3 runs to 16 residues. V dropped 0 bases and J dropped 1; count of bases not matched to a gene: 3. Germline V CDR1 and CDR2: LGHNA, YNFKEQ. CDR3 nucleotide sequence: TGTGCCAGCAGCCAAGATGAGGGGGCGGCCAAAAACATTCAGTACTTC. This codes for CASSQDEGAAKNIQYF.

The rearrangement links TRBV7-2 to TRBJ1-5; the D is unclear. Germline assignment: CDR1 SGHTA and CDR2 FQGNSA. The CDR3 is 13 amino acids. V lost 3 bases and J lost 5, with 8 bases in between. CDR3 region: CASSFTEHQPQHF. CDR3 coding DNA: TGTGCCAGCAGCTTCACCGAGCATCAGCCCCAGCATTTT.

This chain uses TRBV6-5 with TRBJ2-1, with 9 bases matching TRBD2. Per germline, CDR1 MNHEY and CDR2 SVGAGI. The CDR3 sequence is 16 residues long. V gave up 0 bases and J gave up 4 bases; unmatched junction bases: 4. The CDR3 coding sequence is TGTGCCAGCAGTTACTCTGGCGGGAGGGCGTACAATGAGCAGTTCTTC. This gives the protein CASSYSGGRAYNEQFF.

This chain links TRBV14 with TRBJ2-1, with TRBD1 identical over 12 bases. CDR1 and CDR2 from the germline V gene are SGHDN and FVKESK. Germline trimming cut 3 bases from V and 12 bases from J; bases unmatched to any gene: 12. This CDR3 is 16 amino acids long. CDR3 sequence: CASSHRKGQGAVAQFF. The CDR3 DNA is TGTGCCAGCAGCCACCGAAAGGGACAGGGGGCCGTGGCGCAGTTCTTC.

The CDR3 nucleotides are TGTGCCATCAGTGATTTAGCGGGAGGGTTCTACGAGCAGTACTTC. This gives the protein CAISDLAGGFYEQYF. The chain couples TRBV10-3 to TRBJ2-7; 11 nucleotides line up with TRBD2. CDR3 length: 15 residues. The germline gives CDR1 ENHRY, CDR2 SYGVKD. Losses at the gene ends were 3 bases for V and 3 bases for J; bases not matched to a gene: 4.

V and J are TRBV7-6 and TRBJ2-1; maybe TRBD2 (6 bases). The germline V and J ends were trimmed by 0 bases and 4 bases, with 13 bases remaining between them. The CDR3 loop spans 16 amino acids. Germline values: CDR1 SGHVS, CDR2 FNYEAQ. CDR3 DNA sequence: TGTGCCAGCAGCTTAGCCCAGGCTAGCGTTTACAATGAGCAGTTCTTC. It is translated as CASSLAQASVYNEQFF.